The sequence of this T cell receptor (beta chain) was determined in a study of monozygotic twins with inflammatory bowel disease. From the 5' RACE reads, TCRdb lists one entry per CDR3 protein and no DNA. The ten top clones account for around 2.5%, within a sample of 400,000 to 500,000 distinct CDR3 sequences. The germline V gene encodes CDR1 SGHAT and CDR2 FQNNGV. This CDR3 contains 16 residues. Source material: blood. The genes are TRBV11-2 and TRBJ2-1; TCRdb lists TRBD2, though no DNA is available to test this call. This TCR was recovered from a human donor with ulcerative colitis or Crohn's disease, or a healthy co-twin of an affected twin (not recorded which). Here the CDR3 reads CASSLRRISGGIEQFF.